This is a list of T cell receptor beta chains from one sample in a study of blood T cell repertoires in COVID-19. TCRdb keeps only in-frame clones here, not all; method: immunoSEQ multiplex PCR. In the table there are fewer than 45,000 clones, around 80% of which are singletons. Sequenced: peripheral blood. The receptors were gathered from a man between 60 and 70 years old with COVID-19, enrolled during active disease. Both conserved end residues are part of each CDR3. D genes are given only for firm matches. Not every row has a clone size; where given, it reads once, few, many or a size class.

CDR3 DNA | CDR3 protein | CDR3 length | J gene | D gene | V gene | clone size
TGTGCCACCAGTGATGCAGGGGGCTGGACCGGGGAGCTGTTTTTT | CATSDAGGWTGELFF | 15 | TRBJ2-2 | TRBD1 | TRBV24-1 | once
TGTGCCAGCAGTTTATTCCAGGGTGAGACTTCACCCCTCCACTTT | CASSLFQGETSPLHF | 15 | TRBJ1-6 | - | TRBV28 | -
TGCGCCAGCAGCACGGAGGGGGGGCGTAATTCACCCCTCCACTTT | CASSTEGGRNSPLHF | 15 | TRBJ1-6 | - | TRBV5-1 | -
TGCGCCAGCAGCCAAGAAGCCCCTGGACAGGGCGGTCGGGCTTTCTTT | CASSQEAPGQGGRAFF | 16 | TRBJ1-1 | TRBD1 | TRBV4-1 | -
TGTGCCAGCAGCTCCGGGACAGGGTTTTTGCCCCAGCATTTT | CASSSGTGFLPQHF | 14 | TRBJ1-5 | TRBD1 | TRBV2 | -
TGTGCCAGCAGTTTTCGGCAGGGGCATGGCTACACCTTC | CASSFRQGHGYTF | 13 | TRBJ1-2 | - | TRBV12-3/TRBV12-4 | -
TGTGCCAGTAGTATGCCCAAGACAGTGAGTAATGAGCAGTTCTTC | CASSMPKTVSNEQFF | 15 | TRBJ2-1 | - | TRBV19 | -
TGTGCCAGCAGCTTACTTTCCGGGAAGAACACTGAAGCTTTCTTT | CASSLLSGKNTEAFF | 15 | TRBJ1-1 | - | TRBV11-2 | few
TGTGCCAGCACTGGGACAGGGGCAAGCTATGGCTACACCTTC | CASTGTGASYGYTF | 14 | TRBJ1-2 | TRBD1 | TRBV9 | few
TGCGCCAGCAGCTTGGGGACAGGTCCAGGGCCCCAGCATTTT | CASSLGTGPGPQHF | 14 | TRBJ1-5 | TRBD1 | TRBV5-1 | -
TGTGCCAGCAGCTTGAGCATTTATCAGCCCCAGCATTTT | CASSLSIYQPQHF | 13 | TRBJ1-5 | - | TRBV5-5 | -
TGTGCCAGCAGTTTTAAAGAGACCCAGTACTTC | CASSFKETQYF | 11 | TRBJ2-5 | - | TRBV6-5 | -
TGTGCCAGCAGACCAAACTACGGGACAGGGAACTACGAGCAGTACTTC | CASRPNYGTGNYEQYF | 16 | TRBJ2-7 | TRBD1 | TRBV28 | -
TGCGCCAGCAGCTTGGGACTAGCGGGAGGACTGGGCCCCCAGTTCTTC | CASSLGLAGGLGPQFF | 16 | TRBJ2-1 | TRBD2 | TRBV5-1 | -
TGTGCCAGCAGCCCAAGGAGCTCCTACGAGCAGTACTTC | CASSPRSSYEQYF | 13 | TRBJ2-7 | - | TRBV9 | -
TGTGCCAGCAGTTATTCGACAGTTAACTATGGCTACACCTTC | CASSYSTVNYGYTF | 14 | TRBJ1-2 | - | TRBV6-6 | -
TGTGCCAGCAGTCTCCCCGGGACAGGGGGCCACAATGAGCAGTTCTTC | CASSLPGTGGHNEQFF | 16 | TRBJ2-1 | TRBD1 | TRBV13 | -
TGTGCCAGCAGTGTTAAACCCGGACTAGCGGGAGGGCTCTCCTACAATGAGCAGTTCTTC | CASSVKPGLAGGLSYNEQFF | 20 | TRBJ2-1 | TRBD2 | TRBV6-1 | -
TGTGCCAGCAGCCCTCAGGATAACTATGGCTACACCTTC | CASSPQDNYGYTF | 13 | TRBJ1-2 | - | TRBV7-2 | -
TGTGCCAGCCACAGGAACGCTGGAAACACCATATATTTT | CASHRNAGNTIYF | 13 | TRBJ1-3 | - | TRBV5-6 | -
TGCGCCAGCAGCCATGCGCGGGGGGGAGACTATGGCTACACCTTC | CASSHARGGDYGYTF | 15 | TRBJ1-2 | - | TRBV4-3 | -
TGCAGCGTTGTGGCTAGCGGGAGGAGGGGCAATGAGCAGTTCTTC | CSVVASGRRGNEQFF | 15 | TRBJ2-1 | TRBD2 | TRBV29-1 | -
TGTGCCAGCAGTTTTGAACCTAGCGGGGGGCTCTACGAGCAGTACTTC | CASSFEPSGGLYEQYF | 16 | TRBJ2-7 | TRBD2 | TRBV27 | -
TGTGCCAGCAGCACGTCGACAGGGTGCTACGAGCAGTACTTC | CASSTSTGCYEQYF | 14 | TRBJ2-7 | - | TRBV21-1 | few
TGCGCCAGCAGAGGGACAGTCACCGGGGAGCTGTTTTTT | CASRGTVTGELFF | 13 | TRBJ2-2 | TRBD1 | TRBV5-1 | -
TGTGCCAGCAGTCCCCCGACAGGATATGAAGGCTACACCTTC | CASSPPTGYEGYTF | 14 | TRBJ1-2 | - | TRBV28 | -
TGTGCCAGCAGCTGGCGGGACTCGTCCTCCTACGAGCAGTACTTC | CASSWRDSSSYEQYF | 15 | TRBJ2-7 | - | TRBV12-1 | -
TGTGCCAGCAGCGTCGACAGGCTGAACGGGGAGCTGTTTTTT | CASSVDRLNGELFF | 14 | TRBJ2-2 | - | TRBV11-3 | once
TGTGCCAGTAGTACCGGCGGGCCGGGCAGGGGGCCTAGCTCCTACGAGCAGTACTTC | CASSTGGPGRGPSSYEQYF | 19 | TRBJ2-7 | TRBD1 | TRBV19 | -
TGTGCCAGCAGCCAAATGGGGGGACAGGGAAAGACCCAGTACTTC | CASSQMGGQGKTQYF | 15 | TRBJ2-5 | TRBD1 | TRBV3-1/TRBV3-2 | -
TGCGCCAGCAGCCAAAGTACAGGGGACTACGAGCAGTACTTC | CASSQSTGDYEQYF | 14 | TRBJ2-7 | TRBD1 | TRBV4-1 | -